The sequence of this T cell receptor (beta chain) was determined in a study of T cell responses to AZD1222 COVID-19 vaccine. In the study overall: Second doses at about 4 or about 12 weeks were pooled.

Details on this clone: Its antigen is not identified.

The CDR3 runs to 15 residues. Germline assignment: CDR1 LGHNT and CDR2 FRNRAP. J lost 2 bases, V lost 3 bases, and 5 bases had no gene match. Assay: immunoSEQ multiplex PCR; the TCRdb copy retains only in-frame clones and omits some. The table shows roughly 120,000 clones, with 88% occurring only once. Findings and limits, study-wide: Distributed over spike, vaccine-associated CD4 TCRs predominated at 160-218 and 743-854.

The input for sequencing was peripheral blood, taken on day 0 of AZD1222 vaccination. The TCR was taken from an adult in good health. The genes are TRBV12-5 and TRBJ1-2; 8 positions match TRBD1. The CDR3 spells CASGFKNRGNYGYTF. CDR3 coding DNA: TGTGCTAGTGGTTTCAAGAACAGGGGGAACTATGGCTACACCTTC.